This T cell receptor beta chain is from a study of somatic mutations in cytotoxic T cells in rheumatoid arthritis. Across the whole study: A subset of V beta antibody-stained T-cell populations was isolated by flow sorting, reaching nearly 100% purity, and this subset included V beta1+ cells that went on to TCRB sequencing.

Trimming left V 7 bases short and J 4 bases short, with 16 bases between. Germline CDR1 and CDR2: MGHRA and YSYEKL. CDR3 length: 15 amino acids. Clones were read by immunoSEQ multiplex PCR, and TCRdb kept only the in-frame ones, dropping some. Of about 7,100 clones listed, about 82% are singletons. The chain joins TRBV4-1 to TRBJ2-2; unclear D gene. The TCR originated in an adult with rheumatoid arthritis. Sequenced material: CD8+ T cells sorted from blood. The CDR3 sequence is CASTKEPASTGELFF. CDR3 in DNA: TGCGCCAGCACCAAGGAACCAGCCTCCACCGGGGAGCTGTTTTTT.